The 6 T cell receptor beta chains in this list originate from one sample, sequenced in a study of sequential checkpoint blockade in melanoma. Treatment in this sample: randomized to nivolumab then ipilimumab (arm A) or the reverse (arm B). Profiling relied on immunoSEQ multiplex PCR, and the TCRdb table lists in-frame clones only, not all of them. The table records some 3,500 clones, 17% of them present only once. Sequences were derived from tumor tissue (inferred from file names), sampled from a patient given nivolumab and ipilimumab in sequence. These receptors all stem from a human donor with melanoma.

By sample share, this clone is medium-sized. V usage is TRBV11-3 and J usage is TRBJ1-1, with 7 positions matching TRBD1. The CDR3 extends over 14 amino acids. J lost 5 bases, V lost 6 bases, and 9 bases had no gene match. Germline V gives CDR1 SGHNT, CDR2 YENEEA. The CDR3 DNA reads TGTGCCAGCAGTTTCGGCAGGGGGTTGACTGAAGCTTTCTTT. Translated, it gives CASSFGRGLTEAFF.

This clone was observed a handful of times. The chain couples TRBV9 to TRBJ2-5, with D maybe TRBD1 (6 bases). CDR3 length: 16 residues. The V end lost 0 bases, the J end lost 0 bases, and 12 bases lay between the germline ends. Per germline, CDR1 SGDLS and CDR2 YYNGEE. CDR3 nucleotides: TGTGCCAGCAGCGTAGGGGGGCAGACGTACCAAGAGACCCAGTACTTC. Translation gives CASSVGGQTYQETQYF.

For the CDR3, the DNA is TGTGCCAGCAGTTATACCGGGACTAGAAACAATGAGCAGTTCTTC. Protein product: CASSYTGTRNNEQFF. The V gene is TRBV6-8, the J gene TRBJ2-1, with 8 nucleotides matching TRBD2. Germline assignment: CDR1 MNHGY and CDR2 SAAAGT. CDR3 length equals 15 residues. Trimming took 3 bases from V and 5 from J; bases not matched to a gene: 6.

As DNA, the CDR3 is TGTGCCAGCAGGGGGGACGGTGGCCCTGGCTACACCTTC. Its translation: CASRGDGGPGYTF. The chain carries TRBV6-8 and TRBJ1-2; weak D call: TRBD1 (5 bases). This CDR3 comprises 13 residues. Trimming stripped 6 bases from V and 7 bases from J, with 15 bases between. Germline V gene lookup returns CDR1 MNHGY and CDR2 SAAAGT.

In its sample, this clone is large (0.1 to 1%). CDR3 nucleotide sequence: TGCGCCAGCAGCCAAGATGAGGGTTGGTACGAGCAGTACTTC. Encoded protein: CASSQDEGWYEQYF. The V gene is TRBV4-1, the J gene TRBJ2-7; D might be TRBD2 (5 bases). Per germline, CDR1 MGHRA and CDR2 YSYEKL. This CDR3 is 14 amino acids long. Trimming took off 0 bases at V and 4 bases at J, with 10 bases between the two ends.

The V gene is TRBV30, the J gene TRBJ2-7, with a possible D match to TRBD1 (5 bases). This CDR3 is 13 amino acids long. CDR1 and CDR2 (germline): GTSNPN, SVGIG (reference sequence). V was clipped by 0 bases and J by 3 bases, with 9 bases between them. In DNA, the CDR3 is TGTGCCTGGAGTGTTTCAGGGAACTACGAGCAGTACTTC. Translating gives CAWSVSGNYEQYF. Variable domain in full (rest from reference TRBV30 and TRBJ2-7): SQTIHQWPATLVQPVGSPLSLECTVEGTSNPNLYWYRQAAGRGLQLLFYSVGIGQISSEVPQNLSASRPQDRQFILSSKKLLLSDSGFYLCAWSVSGNYEQYFGPGTRLTVT.